This TCR beta chain was recorded in a study of shared clonotypes between healthy human individuals (dated by TCRdb to the early 2020s). For context, the study as a whole: The cohort comprised two women and a few men aged 18 to 49 years. For each donor, three plates each were used for CD4 naive and CD4 memory, two plates were used for CD8 naive, and one plate was used for CD8 memory. Blood TCR repertoires of about five healthy adults were deeply sequenced to estimate repertoire size and the extent of clonotype sharing between individuals. Different laboratories and diverse techniques were used to prepare libraries and sequence TCR repertoires, to increase sequencing depth and limit assay-specific biases. Each donor's leukapheresis produced roughly between roughly 0.85 and 10 billion PBMCs.

TCR CDR3 regions were amplified from genomic DNA by multiplex PCR using the deep immunoSEQ assay. Extracted genomic DNA from each cell subset was spread evenly across all wells of several immunoSEQ 96-well plates, with each plate serving as a replicate. Each replicate PCR for sorted subsets received approximately 220 ng genomic DNA, equal to roughly 30,000 T cell genomes. The purified libraries were quantified using a Qubit 3.0 fluorometer, sized with a Bioanalyzer 2100, and then quantified again using the KAPA Library Quantification kit. Each immunoSEQ 96-well plate was sequenced on its own single-read 150-cycle Illumina NextSeq 550 flow cell. The authors' pipeline ran thus. Because only junctional sequences without quality scores were contained in the immunoSEQ output, filtering matching that applied to full-length reads could not be performed. Sequences were annotated with PyIR, a Python wrapper for IgBLAST v1.9, and V/J genes and CDR3 were assigned using IMGT germline references. Reads were filtered out if the reads had weak V/J assignments (E-value above 1e-6), no CDR3, stop codons, out-of-frame junctions, or ambiguous translated residues. A V3J clonotype was defined by an identical inferred V gene, J gene, and CDR3 amino acid sequence. Percentage overlap between repertoires was calculated by dividing the number of shared unique clonotypes by the size of the smaller repertoire. Repertoire richness was assessed with RTK rarefaction, the Chao1 estimator, and Recon v2.1 estimates of unobserved clonotypes. OLGA was used to compute generation probabilities for all TCRbeta clonotypes that the gDNA method yielded from a few donors. TCRdb holds this immuneACCESS table with in-frame rearrangements only. Some clones are missing; in checked studies, unresolved V genes explain under half, and the rest has no known cause. The D gene and trimming were derived from the DNA, and the V and J assignments and clone size from that table. The sample contains under 2,000,000 clones, approximately 94% of them found a single time. The ten largest clones represent approximately 1.2% of the sample.

As to this clone: The antigen it binds to is not known. No quality values exist for individual bases; no much larger clone is one base distant.

From a lookup of the germline V gene, CDR1 and CDR2 are SGHTA and FQGTGA. Measured from the cysteine to the phenylalanine, the CDR3 is 16 residues long. Only the CDR3 DNA stays, 48 bases, in frame from base 1. Deletion took 0 bases off V and 4 bases off J, with a span of 13 bases between the germline ends. CD8 naive samples consisted of CD45RO-negative cells that were positively selected for CCR7, yielding a CD45RA+CCR7+ population without TemRA cells. The donors were healthy, HIV-negative adults who had no recently reported acute infections or vaccinations. Only Caucasian adults living in Nashville, Tennessee, USA were represented among the donors. After blood collection by leukapheresis, PBMCs were isolated using Ficoll-Histopaque density gradient centrifugation and then cryopreserved in the vapor phase of liquid nitrogen. Analytical flow cytometry was used to check the purity and quantity of each magnetically sorted T cell population. Genomic DNA was isolated from each sorted fraction and quantified by UV absorbance on a Nanodrop 2000c.

Overall results and qualifications from the work: The genetic and exposure-history diversity represented was limited by the small number of donors. Pairwise subsampling led to the expectation that sequencing depth would affect the degree of clonotype sharing among donors. Clonotypes shared by all four sorted-subset donors showed higher generation probabilities than non-shared clonotypes. Only blood was sampled, and tissue TCR repertoires likely differ from those in blood. Naive subsets generally had larger estimated clonotype richness than memory subsets. Even with the large sequencing depth, rarefaction of the sorted-subset datasets indicated that sequencing was incomplete. Across a few donors, approximately 4.6% of naive CD4, around 3.5% of naive CD8, under 2.5% of memory CD4, and approximately 0.4% of memory CD8 clonotypes were shared.

The sequencing input was naive CD8+ T cells sorted from blood. The cell subset or site label here, explained by the study, means: CD45RA+CCR7+. The V gene is TRBV7-3 and the J gene is TRBJ2-1, with no confidently assigned D gene. The sequence was obtained from a man between 18 and 35 years old in good health. CDR3 protein: CASSLTVGNSYNEQFF. The DNA is TGTGCCAGCAGCTTAACTGTAGGGAACTCATACAATGAGCAGTTCTTC.